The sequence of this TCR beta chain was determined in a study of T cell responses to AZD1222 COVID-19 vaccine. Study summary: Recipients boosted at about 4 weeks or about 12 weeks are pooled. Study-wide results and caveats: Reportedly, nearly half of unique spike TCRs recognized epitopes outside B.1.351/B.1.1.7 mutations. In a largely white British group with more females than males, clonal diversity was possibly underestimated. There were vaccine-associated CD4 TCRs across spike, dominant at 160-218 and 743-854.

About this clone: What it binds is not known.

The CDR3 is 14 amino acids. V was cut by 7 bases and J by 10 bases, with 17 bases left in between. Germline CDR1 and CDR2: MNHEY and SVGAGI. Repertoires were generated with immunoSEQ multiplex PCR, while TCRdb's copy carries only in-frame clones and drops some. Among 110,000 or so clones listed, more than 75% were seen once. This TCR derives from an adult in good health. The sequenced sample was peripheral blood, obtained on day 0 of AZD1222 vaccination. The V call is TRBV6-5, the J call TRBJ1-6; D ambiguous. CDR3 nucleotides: TGTGCCAGCACTGTGACTGAGAGGGTATCACCCCTCCACTTT. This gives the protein CASTVTERVSPLHF.